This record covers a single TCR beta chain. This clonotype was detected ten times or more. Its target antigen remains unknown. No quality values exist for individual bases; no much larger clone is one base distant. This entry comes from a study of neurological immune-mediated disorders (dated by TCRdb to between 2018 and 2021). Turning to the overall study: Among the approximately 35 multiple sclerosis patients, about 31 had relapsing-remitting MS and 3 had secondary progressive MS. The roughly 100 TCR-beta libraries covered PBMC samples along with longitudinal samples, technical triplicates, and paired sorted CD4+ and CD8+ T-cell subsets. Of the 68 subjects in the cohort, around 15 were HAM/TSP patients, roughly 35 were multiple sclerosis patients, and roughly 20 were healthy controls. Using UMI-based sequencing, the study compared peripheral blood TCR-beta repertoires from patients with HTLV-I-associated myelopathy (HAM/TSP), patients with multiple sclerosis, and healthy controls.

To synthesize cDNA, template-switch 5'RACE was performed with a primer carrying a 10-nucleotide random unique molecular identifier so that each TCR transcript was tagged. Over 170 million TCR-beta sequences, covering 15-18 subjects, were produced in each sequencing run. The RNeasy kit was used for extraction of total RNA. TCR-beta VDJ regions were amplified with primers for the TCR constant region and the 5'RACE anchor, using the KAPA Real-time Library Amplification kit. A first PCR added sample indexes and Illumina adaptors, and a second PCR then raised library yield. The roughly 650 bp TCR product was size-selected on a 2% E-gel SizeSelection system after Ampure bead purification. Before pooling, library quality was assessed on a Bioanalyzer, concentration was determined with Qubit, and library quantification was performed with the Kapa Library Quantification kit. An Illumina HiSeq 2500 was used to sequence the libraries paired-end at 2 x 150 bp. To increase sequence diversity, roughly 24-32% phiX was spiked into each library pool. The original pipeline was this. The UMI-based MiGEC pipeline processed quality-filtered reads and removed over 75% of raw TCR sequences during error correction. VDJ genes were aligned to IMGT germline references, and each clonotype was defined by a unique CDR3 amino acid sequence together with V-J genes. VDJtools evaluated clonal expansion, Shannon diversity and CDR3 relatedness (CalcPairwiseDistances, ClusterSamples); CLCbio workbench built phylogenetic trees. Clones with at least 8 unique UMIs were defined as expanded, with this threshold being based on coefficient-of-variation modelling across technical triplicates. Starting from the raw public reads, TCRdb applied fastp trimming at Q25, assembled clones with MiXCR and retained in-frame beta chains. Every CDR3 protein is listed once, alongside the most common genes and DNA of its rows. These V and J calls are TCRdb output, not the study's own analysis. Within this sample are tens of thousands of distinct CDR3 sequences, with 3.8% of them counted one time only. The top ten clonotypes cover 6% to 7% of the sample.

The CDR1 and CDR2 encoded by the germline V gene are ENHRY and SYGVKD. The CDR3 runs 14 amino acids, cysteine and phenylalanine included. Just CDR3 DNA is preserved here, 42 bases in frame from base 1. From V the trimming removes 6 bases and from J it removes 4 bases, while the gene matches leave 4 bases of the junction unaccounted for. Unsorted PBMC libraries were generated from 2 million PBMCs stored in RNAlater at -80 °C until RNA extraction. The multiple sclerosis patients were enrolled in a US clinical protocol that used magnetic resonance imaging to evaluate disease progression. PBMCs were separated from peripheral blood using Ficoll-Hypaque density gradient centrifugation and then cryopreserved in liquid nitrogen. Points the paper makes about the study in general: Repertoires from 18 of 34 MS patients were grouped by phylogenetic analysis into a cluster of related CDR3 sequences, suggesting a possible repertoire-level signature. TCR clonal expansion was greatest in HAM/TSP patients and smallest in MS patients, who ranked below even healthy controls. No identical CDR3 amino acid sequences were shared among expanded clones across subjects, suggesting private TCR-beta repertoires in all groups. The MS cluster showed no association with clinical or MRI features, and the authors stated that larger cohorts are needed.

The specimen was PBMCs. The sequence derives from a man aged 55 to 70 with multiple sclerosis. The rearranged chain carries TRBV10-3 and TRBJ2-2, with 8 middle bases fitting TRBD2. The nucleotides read TGTGCCATCAGCCAGACTAGCGCCACCGGGGAGCTGTTTTTT. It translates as CAISQTSATGELFF.